The rows below give T cell receptor beta chains drawn from one sample of a study of cytotoxic CD8 clonotypes in ibrutinib-treated CLL. Libraries were prepared by immunoSEQ multiplex PCR; TCRdb keeps only in-frame clonotypes and omits some of them. The sample has some 300,000 clones, roughly 79% seen once. The sequences come from PBMCs, collected before ibrutinib treatment. These TCRs come from a human donor with chronic lymphocytic leukemia. The CDR3 runs from the conserved cysteine through the conserved F or W. A D gene is named only where the DNA matches it firmly. Where a row states a size, it is once, few, many or the class of an expanded clone; other rows omit it.

>NA|TRBJ2-2|TRBV10-1|TRBD1
TGCGCCAGCAGTGGGACAGGGGGAACCGGGGAGCTGTTTTTT
CASSGTGGTGELFF
>NA|TRBJ2-7|TRBV21-1|NA
TGTGCCAGCATACAGGTTTTGGGGGAGCAGTACTTC
CASIQVLGEQYF
>NA|TRBJ2-6|TRBV7-6|NA
TGTGCCAGCAGCTTAGTGCTGGGTCTCTCTGGGGCCAACGTCCTGACTTTC
CASSLVLGLSGANVLTF
>NA|TRBJ2-2|TRBV5-1|NA
TGCGCCAGCAGCTTGAACCAGTTCGCGAACACCGGGGAGCTGTTTTTT
CASSLNQFANTGELFF
>NA|TRBJ2-3|TRBV7-2|TRBD1
TGTGCCAGCAGCCCGTACAGGGGGAAGGCAGATACGCAGTATTTT
CASSPYRGKADTQYF
>few|TRBJ2-3|TRBV6-5|NA
TGTGCCAGCAGTACTAGAGCCACAGATACGCAGTATTTT
CASSTRATDTQYF
>NA|TRBJ1-2|TRBV6-5|NA
TGTGCCAGCAGTTACTCGGCAGGGATCTACTATGGCTACACCTTC
CASSYSAGIYYGYTF
>NA|TRBJ1-1|TRBV29-1|NA
TGCAGCGTCGAAGGTCGGTTGAACACTGAAGCTTTCTTT
CSVEGRLNTEAFF
>NA|TRBJ1-4|TRBV5-1|TRBD1
TGCGCCAGCAGGACAGGGGCAACTAATGAAAAACTGTTTTTT
CASRTGATNEKLFF
>NA|TRBJ2-4|TRBV7-9|TRBD1
TGTGCCAGCAGCTCCCGGATTAGGGACAGGGGCTCAAACATTCAGTACTTC
CASSSRIRDRGSNIQYF
>NA|TRBJ2-5|TRBV2|TRBD1
TGTGCCAGCAGTGTTGACAGGGGGCGCAGAGAGACCCAGTACTTC
CASSVDRGRRETQYF
>NA|TRBJ2-1|TRBV5-5|TRBD2
TGTGCCAGCAGCTTGGTTGGTAGCGGGAGTTGGGATGAGCAGTTCTTC
CASSLVGSGSWDEQFF
>once|TRBJ2-1|TRBV30|NA
TGTGCCTGGAGTGTAAGTTCAGGGGCCCGTCGTGAGCAGTTCTTC
CAWSVSSGARREQFF
>NA|TRBJ2-2|TRBV9|TRBD1
TGTGCCAGCAGCGGACCTCGGACAGGGCACACCGGGGAGCTGTTTTTT
CASSGPRTGHTGELFF
>NA|TRBJ2-7|TRBV2|TRBD2
TGTGCCAGCAGAGCACCGGGACTAGCGGGGGGCGTAAGCTACGAGCAGTACTTC
CASRAPGLAGGVSYEQYF